The 10 T cell receptor beta chains presented below share a single source sample, sequenced in a study of tumor-infiltrating lymphocytes in localized non-small cell lung cancer. Profiled with immunoSEQ multiplex PCR; TCRdb holds only in-frame clones, not every one. The table includes 13,000 or so clones, nearly 85% detected once. The sample was uninvolved lung tissue not adjacent to the tumor. The origin of the receptors is a human donor with non-small cell lung cancer.

This clone was seen a single time. The chain employs TRBV5-6 and TRBJ1-2, with no clear D. CDR1 is SGHDT, CDR2 YYEEEE, per germline. The CDR3 totals 14 residues. The ends were cut back, 0 bases at V and 4 bases at J, with 10 bases in the middle. CDR3 loop: CASSLGRTIYGYTF. CDR3 DNA: TGTGCCAGCAGCTTGGGCCGAACCATCTATGGCTACACCTTC.

This clone has only a few counts. CDR3 nucleotides: TGTGCCAGCAGTTACCAGGGACAGCCGAACACTGAAGCTTTCTTT. Protein: CASSYQGQPNTEAFF. V and J are TRBV6-5 and TRBJ1-1; TRBD1 aligns across 7 bases. CDR1 is MNHEY, CDR2 SVGAGI, per germline. V shed 2 bases, J shed 1 base, and the junction held 4 bases outside the gene matches. This CDR3 has 15 amino acids.

This clone has just a few counts. The chain couples TRBV7-9 to TRBJ2-7; 9 nucleotides agree with TRBD1. Germline V gene data show CDR1 as SEHNR and CDR2 as FQNEAQ (reference sequence). V trimming: 4 bases; J trimming: 6 bases; junction bases outside the gene matches: 10. The CDR3 loop spans 15 amino acids. This chain's CDR3 is CASSWPGQGISEQYF. The CDR3 DNA is TGTGCCAGCAGCTGGCCGGGACAGGGAATCTCCGAGCAGTACTTC.

The rearrangement links TRBV11-2 to TRBJ2-6; D is undetermined. This CDR3 has 14 residues. Trimming took 6 bases from V and 0 from J, leaving 6 bases between them. CDR1 is SGHAT and CDR2 is FQNNGV in the germline V gene. Here the CDR3 DNA reads TGTGCCAGCAGATTGGTCTCTGGGGCCAACGTCCTGACTTTC. Its protein product is CASRLVSGANVLTF.

The chain employs TRBV5-5 and TRBJ2-3; no firm D call. Trimming removed 1 base at V and 2 bases at J, with 8 bases between. CDR3 length equals 14 residues. The germline V gene encodes CDR1 SGHKS and CDR2 YYEKEE (reference sequence). The CDR3 DNA reads as TGTGCCAGCAGCTTGAAATCGCTCACAGATACGCAGTATTTT. Residues: CASSLKSLTDTQYF.

The chain employs TRBV9 and TRBJ2-1, with D maybe TRBD2 (7 bases). Germline V lookup: CDR1 SGDLS, CDR2 YYNGEE. Trimming took off 10 bases at V and 9 bases at J, with 23 bases between the two ends. This CDR3 has 14 amino acids. CDR3 amino acids: CACAPSGEGGEQFF. CDR3 bases: TGTGCCTGCGCCCCCAGCGGGGAAGGGGGTGAGCAGTTCTTC. The variable domain in full, completed from reference TRBV9 and TRBJ2-1, reads DSGVTQTPKHLITATGQRVTLRCSPRSGDLSVYWYQQSLDQGLQFLIQYYNGEERAKGNILERFSAQQFPDLHSELNLSSLELGDSALYFCACAPSGEGGEQFFGPGTRLTVL.

The chain uses TRBV14 and TRBJ1-1; 8 bases line up with TRBD1. Germline V lookup: CDR1 SGHDN, CDR2 FVKESK. The CDR3 runs to 12 residues. After removal of 7 bases from V and 6 bases from J, the junction contained 4 bases not matched to a gene. The CDR3 loop is CASNIQGAEAFF. The CDR3 DNA is TGTGCCAGCAACATACAGGGGGCTGAAGCTTTCTTT.

The chain couples TRBV7-2 to TRBJ2-3; 7 nucleotides align to TRBD1. V lost 6 bases, J lost 6 bases, and 12 bases stayed unmatched. The germline gives CDR1 SGHTA, CDR2 FQGNSA. The CDR3 is 15 residues long. CDR3 sequence (DNA): TGTGCCAGCAGAAACAGGGGAAACGGTCGGGATACGCAGTATTTT. This codes for CASRNRGNGRDTQYF.

J is TRBJ2-1 and V is TRBV27; D could derive from TRBD1 or TRBD2 (5 bases each). Germline values: CDR1 MNHEY, CDR2 SMNVEV (reference sequence). The CDR3 is 16 residues long. V was shortened by 6 bases and J by 4 bases, with 19 bases between the two germline ends. The CDR3 region has the DNA TGTGCCAGCAGGACAGAGGGGACCTCTTTTTACAATGAGCAGTTCTTC. Protein: CASRTEGTSFYNEQFF.

The chain has TRBV14 and TRBJ1-2; no reliable D call. The CDR3 contains 18 residues. Per germline, CDR1 SGHDN and CDR2 FVKESK. Trimming took 0 bases from V and 6 from J, leaving 23 bases between them. The CDR3 DNA reads as TGTGCCAGCAGCCAAGATTGGGGAGGGTTCCCTGATAAGGATGGCTACACCTTC. Residues: CASSQDWGGFPDKDGYTF.